Each of the 24 T cell receptor beta chains below was sequenced from the same sample in a study of blood T cell repertoires in COVID-19. This table comes from immunoSEQ multiplex PCR, and its TCRdb copy is limited to in-frame clones, with some not included. The table lists 250,000 to 350,000 clones, 89% of them singletons. The specimen was peripheral blood. The receptors here all came from a woman aged 55-69 years with acute or convalescent COVID-19.

This chain joins TRBV5-1 and TRBJ1-2; no clear D. The CDR3 consists of 11 residues. Germline V gives CDR1 SGHRS, CDR2 YFSETQ. The V gene lost 2 bases and the J gene lost 5 bases, with 4 bases spanning the gap. Written as DNA, the CDR3 is TGCGCCAGCAGCTTCGGGTATGGCTACACCTTC. Its translation is CASSFGYGYTF.

The rearrangement links TRBV7-9 to TRBJ1-1; TRBD1 agrees at 7 bases. The CDR3 is made up of 19 amino acids. CDR1 is SEHNR and CDR2 is FQNEAQ in the germline V gene (reference sequence). V dropped 1 base and J dropped 3; count of bases not matched to a gene: 17. The chain's CDR3 is CASSLERRYGNRGDTEAFF. The CDR3 nucleotides are TGTGCCAGCAGCTTAGAGCGGCGATACGGTAACAGGGGTGACACTGAAGCTTTCTTT.

About this clone itself: The sample carries other DNA sequences with the same CDR3. The chain couples TRBV19 to TRBJ2-1; 7 positions agree with TRBD1. Trimming cost V 4 bases and J 0 bases; bases outside gene matches: 0. From germline, CDR1 is LNHDA and CDR2 SQIVND (reference sequence). This CDR3 spans 14 amino acids. The CDR3 DNA is TGTGCCAGTAGTAGGACAGGCTCCTACAATGAGCAGTTCTTC. Translation gives CASSRTGSYNEQFF.

The chain carries TRBV6-5 and TRBJ1-3, with TRBD1 matching over 7 bases. Germline CDR1 is MNHEY and CDR2 is SVGAGI. This CDR3 has 15 amino acids. The junction had 2 bases not matched to a gene; V was cut back by 0 bases and J by 3 bases. Here the CDR3 DNA reads TGTGCCAGCAGTTACTCGACAGGGCGTGGAAACACCATATATTTT. Its translation: CASSYSTGRGNTIYF.

V gene TRBV9 combines with J gene TRBJ1-6, with D possibly TRBD1 on 6 matching bases. V was trimmed by 2 bases and J by 6 bases, leaving 12 bases between them. This CDR3 contains 15 residues. Germline V CDR1 and CDR2: SGDLS, YYNGEE. CDR3 bases: TGTGCCAGCAGCGTTGGACAGCTCGTTAATTCACCCCTCCACTTT. It codes for CASSVGQLVNSPLHF.

The rearrangement uses TRBV6-2 or TRBV6-3 and TRBJ1-3; TRBD1 matches 7 bases. The germline V gene encodes CDR1 MNHEY and CDR2 SVGEGT. The CDR3 extends over 14 amino acids. V shed 4 bases and J 8 bases; nucleotides not matched to a gene: 8. The CDR3 DNA reads TGTGCCAGCAGTTCTCCACAGGGGTTGGACACCATATATTTT. It is translated as CASSSPQGLDTIYF.

The genes are TRBV5-5 and TRBJ2-5; 10 bases are a match to TRBD2. The CDR3 is made up of 15 amino acids. Germline V gene sequence: CDR1 SGHKS, CDR2 YYEKEE (reference sequence). Trimming removed 0 bases from V and 5 bases from J; junction bases left unmatched: 4. As DNA, the CDR3 is TGTGCCAGCAGCTTGGCTAGCGGGAGCGGGGAGACCCAGTACTTC. Translating it yields CASSLASGSGETQYF. Based on the CDR3 plus reference TRBV5-5 and TRBJ2-5, the full variable domain is DAGVTQSPTHLIKTRGQQVTLRCSPISGHKSVSWYQQVLGQGPQFIFQYYEKEERGRGNFPDRFSARQFPNYSSELNVNALLLGDSALYLCASSLASGSGETQYFGPGTRLLVL.

Here the CDR3 reads CASSQQGWDGYTF. The CDR3 DNA reads TGTGCCAGCAGCCAACAGGGCTGGGATGGCTACACCTTC. This rearrangement joins TRBV7-9 to TRBJ1-2; a weak D match, TRBD1 (6 bases). The CDR3 extends over 13 amino acids. CDR1 and CDR2 from the germline V gene are SEHNR and FQNEAQ (reference sequence). The germline V and J ends were trimmed by 5 bases and 6 bases, with 13 bases remaining between them.

The V and J genes are TRBV18 and TRBJ2-2; D gene unclear. V dropped 6 bases and J dropped 0 bases, with 8 bases sitting between them. CDR1 is KGHSH and CDR2 is LQKENI in the germline V gene. The CDR3 is made up of 14 amino acids. Here the CDR3 DNA reads TGTGCCAGCTCCAGGTCAGCGAACACCGGGGAGCTGTTTTTT. This translates into CASSRSANTGELFF.

The V gene is TRBV7-9, the J gene TRBJ1-2; D may be TRBD1 (5 bases). CDR3 length equals 16 residues. Germline V gene sequence: CDR1 SEHNR, CDR2 FQNEAQ (reference sequence). V was clipped by 5 bases and J by 1 base, with 17 bases between them. In DNA, the CDR3 is TGTGCCAGCAGCGCGGGGGAGACAGTTGATAACTATGGCTACACCTTC. Its translation is CASSAGETVDNYGYTF.

The chain carries TRBV11-2 and TRBJ2-3; TRBD2 agrees at 11 bases. The V gene's germline CDR1 is SGHAT and CDR2 FQNNGV. The CDR3 spans 17 residues. V trimming: 1 base; J trimming: 6 bases; junction bases outside the gene matches: 9. The CDR3: CASSLGRLAGGQDTQYF. Written as DNA, the CDR3 is TGTGCCAGCAGCTTAGGCCGCCTAGCGGGAGGTCAGGATACGCAGTATTTT.

DNA for the CDR3: TGCAGCGCGCTGACCCAGGTGGGCACTGAAGCTTTCTTT. It specifies CSALTQVGTEAFF. The V call is TRBV29-1, the J call TRBJ1-1; D gene unclear. CDR3 length: 13 amino acids. From germline, CDR1 is SQVTM and CDR2 ANQGSEA. V shed 7 bases and J shed 4 bases, with 16 bases lying between them.

The rearrangement joins TRBV9 to TRBJ2-3; TRBD2 matches 14 bases. The CDR3 totals 17 residues. V lost 2 bases and J lost 1; bases outside the gene matches: 3. In germline, CDR1 is SGDLS, CDR2 YYNGEE. CDR3 loop: CASSVGTSGSGTDTQYF. The CDR3, as DNA: TGTGCCAGCAGCGTGGGGACTAGCGGGAGTGGCACAGATACGCAGTATTTT.

This chain links TRBV5-1 with TRBJ2-7; D is undetermined. The CDR3 totals 12 residues. Germline V gives CDR1 SGHRS, CDR2 YFSETQ. V dropped 4 bases and J dropped 7 bases, with 12 bases sitting between them. Here the CDR3 DNA reads TGCGCCAGCAGCCCCGACTTCGGAGAGCAGTACTTC. This codes for CASSPDFGEQYF. Based on the CDR3 plus reference TRBV5-1 and TRBJ2-7, the full variable domain is KAGVTQTPRYLIKTRGQQVTLSCSPISGHRSVSWYQQTPGQGLQFLFEYFSETQRNKGNFPGRFSGRQFSNSRSEMNVSTLELGDSALYLCASSPDFGEQYFGPGTRLTVT.

This sequence joins TRBV7-8 and TRBJ1-4; 7 bases are a match to TRBD1. The CDR3 is 15 residues long. The germline gives CDR1 SGHVS, CDR2 FQNEAQ. J lost 6 bases, V lost 4 bases, and 8 bases had no gene match. CDR3 sequence reads: CASSSRRQGDEKLFF. CDR3 nucleotide sequence: TGTGCCAGCAGCTCCCGGAGACAGGGTGATGAAAAACTGTTTTTT.

The V call is TRBV5-5, the J call TRBJ2-1; 8 positions agree with TRBD2. The CDR3 spans 15 residues. Germline-derived CDR1 and CDR2 are SGHKS and YYEKEE (reference sequence). J gave up 7 bases and V 1 base, and 7 bases lay outside the gene matches. Here the CDR3 reads CASSLRAGRDNEQFF. The CDR3 DNA sequence: TGTGCCAGCAGCTTGCGTGCCGGGAGGGATAATGAGCAGTTCTTC.

The chain is built from TRBV7-2 and TRBJ2-1, with 8 positions matching TRBD2. Per the germline V gene, CDR1 is SGHTA and CDR2 is FQGNSA. V trimming: 4 bases; J trimming: 8 bases; junction bases outside the gene matches: 1. CDR3 length equals 12 residues. CDR3 in amino acids: CASSSGGDEQFF. The CDR3 region has the DNA TGTGCCAGCAGCTCCGGGGGGGATGAGCAGTTCTTC.

For this clone: At the DNA level, this CDR3 is encoded by other sequences in the same sample as well. This rearrangement joins TRBV28 to TRBJ1-6, with a tentative D call TRBD1 (5 bases). Per germline, CDR1 MDHEN and CDR2 SYDVKM. V was cut by 7 bases and J by 6 bases, with 13 bases left in between. This CDR3 comprises 14 residues. CDR3 sequence: CASTPPGGNSPLHF. CDR3 nucleotides: TGTGCCAGCACCCCCCCCGGGGGTAATTCACCCCTCCACTTT.

The V call is TRBV4-3, the J call TRBJ2-7, with TRBD2 matching over 7 bases. Germline V gene sequence: CDR1 LGHNA, CDR2 YSLEER. The CDR3 runs to 15 residues. Unmatched junction bases numbered 10, after V lost 0 bases and J lost 8 bases. In DNA form, the CDR3 reads TGCGCCAGCAGCCAAGATCGGGCGGGAGAAACACAGCAGTACTTC. Its protein product is CASSQDRAGETQQYF.

DNA of the CDR3: TGTGCCAGCAGCTTGAGAACAGGGTATGCAGATACGCAGTATTTT. Protein product: CASSLRTGYADTQYF. The chain joins TRBV5-6 to TRBJ2-3; D may be TRBD1 (6 bases). Per germline, CDR1 SGHDT and CDR2 YYEEEE. The CDR3 covers 15 residues. The V end was cut by 1 base, the J end by 4 bases, with 13 bases between.

This chain connects TRBV7-2 to TRBJ2-7, with a tentative D call TRBD1 (6 bases). The germline V gene encodes CDR1 SGHTA and CDR2 FQGNSA. This CDR3 spans 14 amino acids. V was trimmed by 5 bases and J by 1 base, leaving 12 bases between them. The CDR3 sequence is CASSPRTASYEQYF. DNA of the CDR3: TGTGCCAGCAGCCCCCGGACAGCTTCCTACGAGCAGTACTTC.

The gene calls are TRBV27 and TRBJ1-4, with 7 bases lining up with TRBD1. CDR3 size: 16 residues. V was pared by 4 bases and J by 6 bases, with 11 bases of the junction left unmatched. The germline gives CDR1 MNHEY, CDR2 SMNVEV (reference sequence). The CDR3, as DNA: TGTGCCAGCAGTTCGACTATGAGAGGGGGCGATGAAAAACTGTTTTTT. This sequence encodes CASSSTMRGGDEKLFF.

The rearrangement joins TRBV6-5 to TRBJ1-1; perhaps TRBD1 as D (5 bases). Germline V lookup: CDR1 MNHEY, CDR2 SVGAGI. The CDR3 totals 13 residues. Trimming removed 8 bases from V and 1 base from J, with 11 bases in between. The CDR3 nucleotides are TGTGCCAGCCAACCGGGGGGGAACACTGAAGCTTTCTTT. It is translated as CASQPGGNTEAFF.

This chain links TRBV6-5 with TRBJ2-7, with 10 positions matching TRBD1. The CDR3 has 16 amino acids. Germline CDR1 and CDR2: MNHEY and SVGAGI. The J segment lost 0 bases and the V segment lost 2 bases, leaving 4 bases of the junction unmatched. CDR3 nucleotides: TGTGCCAGCAGTTACCCCCGGGACAGGGGCTCCTACGAGCAGTACTTC. Translation: CASSYPRDRGSYEQYF.